What follows describes a single T cell receptor (beta chain). Repertoires were generated with immunoSEQ multiplex PCR, while TCRdb's copy carries only in-frame clones and drops some. The sample records about 130,000 clones, about 86% being singletons. This sample stems from a study of blood T cell repertoires in COVID-19. Study context: The analysed material was cDNA or gDNA that came from T cells, B-cell-depleted T cells, or PBMCs.

Participants spanned ages about 18 to 95 years and resided in 24 US areas. Cohort placement rested on clinical history that participants reported themselves. Recovered Cohort 3 donors showed two negative PCRs, clearance, or symptom resolution. Germline-derived CDR1 and CDR2 are SNHLY and FYNNEI. The V gene end was trimmed by 7 bases and the J gene end by 3 bases; junction bases not matched to a gene: 3. This CDR3 contains 14 residues. The sample consisted of PBMCs or T cells enriched from blood (not recorded which). The receptor's source is a woman aged 45-59 years who had recovered from COVID-19. The chain links TRBV2 to TRBJ1-6; 7 bases fit TRBD1. CDR3 amino acids: CASTGTVYNSPLHF. For the CDR3, the DNA is TGTGCCAGCACTGGGACAGTCTATAATTCACCCCTCCACTTT.